Below are 28 T cell receptor beta chains sequenced from a single sample in a study of blood T cell repertoires in COVID-19. The data were produced by immunoSEQ multiplex PCR, yet TCRdb's version contains in-frame clones alone and is incomplete. The sample contains roughly 250,000 clones, more than 70% of which appear only once. Sequenced: peripheral blood. These receptors were obtained from a woman aged 45-65 years with acute or convalescent COVID-19.

V is TRBV5-1 and J is TRBJ1-6, with unresolved D. The CDR3 is 15 residues long. The germline gives CDR1 SGHRS, CDR2 YFSETQ. V dropped 0 bases and J dropped 9 bases, with 13 bases sitting between them. The CDR3 loop reads CASSLEDGRASPLHF. The CDR3 region has the DNA TGCGCCAGCAGCTTGGAGGACGGGCGGGCTTCACCCCTCCACTTT.

The chain combines TRBV29-1 with TRBJ2-5, with a weak D call TRBD1 (6 bases). The CDR3 loop spans 12 amino acids. Between the trimmed V and J ends, which lost 6 bases and 1 base, there was a span of 9 bases. Germline V gene lookup returns CDR1 SQVTM and CDR2 ANQGSEA. The CDR3 sequence is CSVRTVQETQYF. CDR3 bases: TGCAGCGTACGGACAGTCCAAGAGACCCAGTACTTC.

Regarding this clone: One junction end disagrees with the germline gene, perhaps due to a read error. The V gene is TRBV2, the J gene TRBJ1-4; TRBD1 aligns across 9 bases. The V gene's germline CDR1 is SNHLY and CDR2 FYNNEI. The CDR3 totals 15 residues. CDR3 DNA: TGTGCCAGCAGGCAAGATACAGGGGGCCTGTTCGGGCGCGTATTT. Translation: CASRQDTGGLFGRVF.

The V gene is TRBV5-1, the J gene TRBJ1-4, with D perhaps matching TRBD1 (5 bases). Germline V gives CDR1 SGHRS, CDR2 YFSETQ. The CDR3 is made up of 13 amino acids. The V and J ends lost 5 bases and 4 bases respectively, with 9 bases between them. DNA of the CDR3: TGCGCCAGCAGTCGGGGGAGTAATGAAAAACTGTTTTTT. Its translation is CASSRGSNEKLFF.

The genes are TRBV24-1 and TRBJ1-5; TRBD1 matches at 12 bases. Germline CDR1 reads KGHDR; CDR2 reads SFDVKD. The CDR3 runs 16 residues. Trimming took 3 bases from V and 5 from J; bases not matched to a gene: 4. In nucleotides, the CDR3 is TGTGCCACCAGTGATCGTGGGACAGGGGGCGATCAGCCCCAGCATTTT. This gives the protein CATSDRGTGGDQPQHF.

This chain's CDR3 is CASSLVGSGPYEQYF. The CDR3 nucleotides are TGCGCCAGCAGCTTGGTGGGGTCAGGGCCCTACGAGCAGTACTTC. The J gene is TRBJ2-7, the V gene TRBV5-1; maybe TRBD1 (5 bases). Germline loops: CDR1 SGHRS, CDR2 YFSETQ. The CDR3 is 15 amino acids. The germline V and J ends were trimmed by 0 bases and 2 bases, with 12 bases remaining between them. The complete variable domain, with remaining parts taken from reference TRBV5-1 and TRBJ2-7, reads KAGVTQTPRYLIKTRGQQVTLSCSPISGHRSVSWYQQTPGQGLQFLFEYFSETQRNKGNFPGRFSGRQFSNSRSEMNVSTLELGDSALYLCASSLVGSGPYEQYFGPGTRLTVT.

The chain uses TRBV19 and TRBJ1-5, with no clear D. V lost 3 bases to trimming and J lost 0 bases, with 9 bases between them. Germline assignment: CDR1 LNHDA and CDR2 SQIVND (reference sequence). This CDR3 is built from 15 residues. The CDR3 DNA is TGTGCCAGTAGTATTTGGCAGTATAGCAATCAGCCCCAGCATTTT. Protein product: CASSIWQYSNQPQHF.

The chain links TRBV3-1 (or the pseudogene TRBV3-2) to TRBJ2-7; TRBD2 agrees at 8 bases. Germline V gene data show CDR1 as LGHDT and CDR2 as YNNKEL (reference sequence). There are 17 residues in the CDR3. With 1 base clipped from V and 2 bases from J, the junction kept 10 bases outside the gene matches. DNA for the CDR3: TGTGCCAGCAGCCAAGTAAGAAGGACTAGCCGAGCCTACGAGCAGTACTTC. Translating it yields CASSQVRRTSRAYEQYF.

This chain links TRBV19 with TRBJ1-1; D possibly corresponds to TRBD1 (5 bases). Trimming left V 4 bases short and J 0 bases short, with 15 bases between. The CDR3 is made up of 16 amino acids. In germline, CDR1 is LNHDA, CDR2 SQIVND (reference sequence). CDR3 DNA: TGTGCCAGTAGTAGATTAGGGGCCTACATGAACACTGAAGCTTTCTTT. Translation gives CASSRLGAYMNTEAFF.

The chain carries TRBV7-3 and TRBJ1-1, with 8 bases matching TRBD1. V was pared by 3 bases and J by 3 bases, with 3 bases of the junction left unmatched. There are 14 residues in the CDR3. Germline-derived CDR1 and CDR2 are SGHTA and FQGTGA. The DNA of the CDR3 is TGTGCCAGCAGCTTGACAGGGGAGGACACTGAAGCTTTCTTT. It codes for CASSLTGEDTEAFF.

This rearrangement joins TRBV6-6 to TRBJ1-6; D call uncertain. CDR1 MNHNY and CDR2 SVGAGI come from the germline V gene (reference sequence). CDR3 size: 14 residues. The V end was cut by 3 bases, the J end by 3 bases, with 6 bases between. The CDR3 spells CASSYPVYNSPLHF. The CDR3 DNA follows: TGTGCCAGCAGTTATCCAGTCTATAATTCACCCCTCCACTTT.

This chain links TRBV27 with TRBJ1-2, with no clear D. The CDR3 is 12 residues long. In germline, CDR1 is MNHEY, CDR2 SMNVEV (reference sequence). Trimming removed 6 bases from V and 6 bases from J, with 11 bases in between. CDR3 DNA: TGTGCCAGCAGGATCGGGTCGGATGGCTACACCTTC. Its protein is CASRIGSDGYTF.

This chain's CDR3 is CASSIRWGGRRTGELFF. The DNA of the CDR3 is TGTGCCAGTAGTATCCGTTGGGGGGGGCGCAGGACCGGGGAGCTGTTTTTT. J is TRBJ2-2 and V is TRBV19, with D possibly matching TRBD2 (7 bases). Germline V gene lookup returns CDR1 LNHDA and CDR2 SQIVND (reference sequence). The V end lost 3 bases, the J end lost 5 bases, and 19 bases lay between the germline ends. This CDR3 comprises 17 residues.

The rearrangement joins TRBV5-1 to TRBJ1-5; TRBD1 aligns across 8 bases. V was clipped by 0 bases and J by 3 bases; unmatched bases: 2. Germline V gives CDR1 SGHRS, CDR2 YFSETQ. The CDR3 consists of 15 residues. The CDR3 nucleotides read TGCGCCAGCAGCTTGGGACAGGGGAACAATCAGCCCCAGCATTTT. It specifies CASSLGQGNNQPQHF.

The rearrangement uses TRBV7-3 and TRBJ2-7; 7 bases line up with TRBD2. V lost 4 bases, J lost 0 bases, and 9 bases stayed unmatched. Germline V gives CDR1 SGHTA, CDR2 FQGTGA. The CDR3 is 16 residues long. The CDR3 DNA reads as TGTGCCAGCAGCTCCCCTCTAGCGGCGGGCTCCTACGAGCAGTACTTC. Encoded protein: CASSSPLAAGSYEQYF.

The chain employs TRBV28 and TRBJ1-1; possible D gene TRBD1, 5 bases. V lost 3 bases and J 0 bases, leaving 8 bases between the germline ends. Germline-derived CDR1 and CDR2 are MDHEN and SYDVKM. The CDR3 is 14 residues long. The CDR3 DNA reads as TGTGCCAGCAGTTTGCAGGGTATGAACACTGAAGCTTTCTTT. Residues: CASSLQGMNTEAFF.

This clone was found once. This rearrangement joins TRBV6-5 to TRBJ1-4; D might be TRBD1 (5 bases). The CDR3 totals 15 residues. Germline V CDR1 and CDR2: MNHEY, SVGAGI. Trimming removed 5 bases from V and 3 bases from J, with 13 bases in between. The CDR3 loop is CASSLRVAANEKLFF. The CDR3 DNA reads TGTGCCAGCAGTCTCAGGGTGGCGGCTAATGAAAAACTGTTTTTT.

The V and J genes are TRBV12-5 and TRBJ1-1; no clear D. The V gene lost 1 base and the J gene lost 0 bases, with 3 bases spanning the gap. Per germline, CDR1 LGHNT and CDR2 FRNRAP. There are 13 residues in the CDR3. This CDR3 is CASGLGVNTEAFF. CDR3 in DNA: TGTGCTAGTGGTTTGGGAGTGAACACTGAAGCTTTCTTT.

This clone has just one count. The chain couples TRBV18 to TRBJ1-1, with D unclear. Germline assignment: CDR1 KGHSH and CDR2 LQKENI. V gave up 6 bases and J gave up 2 bases, with 13 bases separating them. The CDR3 consists of 14 residues. CDR3 sequence (DNA): TGTGCCAGCTCCCGGGGAGGGTCAAACACTGAAGCTTTCTTT. Amino acid sequence: CASSRGGSNTEAFF.

This sequence joins TRBV25-1 and TRBJ1-1; D not resolved. V lost 4 bases, J lost 1 base, and 7 bases lay in between. There are 13 residues in the CDR3. The germline V gene has CDR1 MGHDK and CDR2 SYGVNS. For the CDR3, the DNA is TGTGCCAGCAGTGTCAAAGCGAACACTGAAGCTTTCTTT. Its protein is CASSVKANTEAFF.

The chain combines TRBV3-1 (or the pseudogene TRBV3-2) with TRBJ1-1; unclear D gene. This CDR3 is built from 14 residues. The ends were cut back, 0 bases at V and 10 bases at J, with 15 bases in the middle. The V gene's germline CDR1 is LGHDT and CDR2 YNNKEL (reference sequence). The CDR3 region has the DNA TGTGCCAGCAGCCAAGATTTTACGAGGGTCCGAGCTTTCTTT. The encoded protein is CASSQDFTRVRAFF.

V gene TRBV6-5 combines with J gene TRBJ2-1; 14 positions match TRBD2. The CDR3 is 15 residues long. With 7 bases clipped from V and 8 bases from J, the junction kept 7 bases outside the gene matches. Germline values: CDR1 MNHEY, CDR2 SVGAGI. In DNA form, the CDR3 reads TGTGCCAGCACAAAGGGACTAGCGGGAGCGTATGAGCAGTTCTTC. Translating gives CASTKGLAGAYEQFF.

The chain employs TRBV7-2 and TRBJ2-1; 8 bases are shared with TRBD2. This CDR3 contains 17 residues. With 6 bases clipped from V and 5 bases from J, the junction kept 15 bases outside the gene matches. CDR1 and CDR2 from the germline V gene are SGHTA and FQGNSA. CDR3 sequence (DNA): TGTGCCAGCAGGCGTAAGACACCAGGACTAGCTGACAATGAGCAGTTCTTC. Its protein is CASRRKTPGLADNEQFF.

The rearrangement uses TRBV18 and TRBJ2-3; tentative D call: TRBD2 (6 bases). Looked up from germline, CDR1 is KGHSH and CDR2 is LQKENI. CDR3 size: 15 residues. The V end lost 5 bases, the J end lost 0 bases, and 12 bases lay between the germline ends. The CDR3 sequence is CASSTTGGSTDTQYF. DNA for the CDR3: TGTGCCAGCTCAACGACCGGGGGTAGCACAGATACGCAGTATTTT.

The V call is TRBV7-7, the J call TRBJ2-6; D remains ambiguous. CDR1 is SSHAT, CDR2 FNYEAQ, per germline (reference sequence). The CDR3 extends over 15 amino acids. Trimming took 5 bases from V and 4 from J, leaving 12 bases between them. The CDR3 region is CASSPTALGANVLTF. The CDR3 nucleotides are TGTGCCAGCAGCCCAACAGCTCTCGGGGCCAACGTCCTGACTTTC.

The chain carries TRBV7-3 and TRBJ2-1; 9 bases are a match to TRBD2. The CDR3 runs to 16 residues. V trimming: 2 bases; J trimming: 14 bases; junction bases outside the gene matches: 16. Germline lookup yields CDR1 SGHTA and CDR2 FQGTGA. The CDR3 reads CASSLEAGGPLPREFF. DNA of the CDR3: TGTGCCAGCAGCTTAGAGGCGGGAGGGCCACTCCCTCGGGAGTTCTTC.

This clone was counted a few times. Other DNA sequences from this sample encode an identical CDR3 as well. The chain couples TRBV28 to TRBJ1-1; D gene uncertain. Trimming removed 2 bases at V and 1 base at J, with 2 bases between. CDR1 is MDHEN, CDR2 SYDVKM, per germline. This CDR3 has 12 residues. The CDR3 spells CASSLQNTEAFF. In DNA form, the CDR3 reads TGTGCCAGCAGTTTACAGAACACTGAAGCTTTCTTT.

The CDR3 DNA follows: TGTGCCAGCAGCCGTACTCCCGGGACAGGAAACTATGGCTACACCTTC. This sequence encodes CASSRTPGTGNYGYTF. This sequence joins TRBV13 and TRBJ1-2; TRBD1 matches 8 bases. The CDR3 is made up of 16 amino acids. Losses at the gene ends were 5 bases for V and 2 bases for J; bases not matched to a gene: 10. The germline gives CDR1 PRHDT, CDR2 FYEKMQ (reference sequence).